The 20 T cell receptor beta chains below all came from one sample that was sequenced in a study of blood T cell repertoires in COVID-19. TCRdb keeps only in-frame clones here, not all; method: immunoSEQ multiplex PCR. The data show 200,000 to 300,000 clones, around 83% seen once. The sample comprised peripheral blood. These receptors were obtained from a man aged 35 to 55 who had recovered from COVID-19.

This chain connects TRBV5-1 to TRBJ2-1; D unresolved. This CDR3 contains 13 residues. Trimming removed 0 bases from V and 3 bases from J, with 4 bases in between. Germline CDR1 reads SGHRS; CDR2 reads YFSETQ. CDR3 sequence: CASSLELYNEQFF. The CDR3 region has the DNA TGCGCCAGCAGCTTGGAACTCTACAATGAGCAGTTCTTC. Supplemented by reference TRBV5-1 and TRBJ2-1, the full variable domain reads KAGVTQTPRYLIKTRGQQVTLSCSPISGHRSVSWYQQTPGQGLQFLFEYFSETQRNKGNFPGRFSGRQFSNSRSEMNVSTLELGDSALYLCASSLELYNEQFFGPGTRLTVL.

The chain links TRBV7-2 to TRBJ2-1; D might be TRBD2 (6 bases). Germline V gene sequence: CDR1 SGHTA, CDR2 FQGNSA. V lost 5 bases and J 0 bases, leaving 17 bases between the germline ends. The CDR3 length is 17 residues. The CDR3: CASSPSLAGSSYNEQFF. The CDR3 nucleotides read TGTGCCAGCAGCCCCTCGTTGGCGGGAAGCTCCTACAATGAGCAGTTCTTC.

In this sample, this clone turned up once. The chain carries TRBV11-3 and TRBJ2-1; TRBD2 matches at 14 bases. The CDR3 runs 15 residues. Looked up from germline, CDR1 is SGHNT and CDR2 is YENEEA. The junction had 2 bases not matched to a gene; V was cut back by 2 bases and J by 8 bases. The chain's CDR3 is CASSLRGLAGDEQFF. In DNA form, the CDR3 reads TGTGCCAGCAGCTTAAGGGGACTAGCGGGAGATGAGCAGTTCTTC. Full variable domain (missing parts from reference TRBV11-3 and TRBJ2-1): EAGVVQSPRYKIIEKKQPVAFWCNPISGHNTLYWYLQNLGQGPELLIRYENEEAVDDSQLPKDRFSAERLKGVDSTLKIQPAELGDSAVYLCASSLRGLAGDEQFFGPGTRLTVL.

V is TRBV9 and J is TRBJ1-3; 8 nucleotides agree with TRBD1. The CDR3 is 15 residues long. The V gene's germline CDR1 is SGDLS and CDR2 YYNGEE. J was trimmed by 7 bases and V by 0 bases; bases with no gene match: 6. As DNA, the CDR3 is TGTGCCAGCAGCGTAGAACAGGGGGTTAGGAACACCATATATTTT. Protein product: CASSVEQGVRNTIYF.

The chain carries TRBV3-1 (or the pseudogene TRBV3-2) and TRBJ1-1; D gene unclear. CDR1 and CDR2 (germline): LGHDT, YNNKEL (reference sequence). The length of the CDR3 is 17 residues. V was shortened by 0 bases and J by 5 bases, with 19 bases between the two germline ends. CDR3 DNA: TGTGCCAGCAGCCAAGATGCCTTTATTGGGCAGACAACTGAAGCTTTCTTT. Its protein product is CASSQDAFIGQTTEAFF.

The chain is built from TRBV2 and TRBJ1-2; D unresolved. Germline values: CDR1 SNHLY, CDR2 FYNNEI. This CDR3 is built from 15 residues. V was trimmed by 0 bases and J by 9 bases, leaving 17 bases between them. CDR3 sequence (DNA): TGTGCCAGCAGTGAAGCCGTGGTGCGGGGTCTTAGCTACACCTTC. Its protein is CASSEAVVRGLSYTF.

V and J are TRBV21-1 and TRBJ1-2. TRBV21-1 is reported as a pseudogene. The CDR3 length is 15 residues. For the CDR3, the DNA is TGTGCCAGCAGCAAAGGGGGACTCTCGAACTATGGCTACACCTTC. This codes for CASSKGGLSNYGYTF.

V usage is TRBV10-2 and J usage is TRBJ2-7, with 11 bases aligning to TRBD2. The CDR3 totals 15 residues. Germline CDR1 WSHSY, CDR2 SAAADI. The junction had 4 bases not matched to a gene; V was cut back by 6 bases and J by 0 bases. CDR3 DNA: TGCGCCAGCAGGGCACTAGCGGGGGTCTCCTACGAGCAGTACTTC. It specifies CASRALAGVSYEQYF.

The chain is built from TRBV11-2 and TRBJ2-7; tentative D call: TRBD2 (6 bases). V lost 2 bases to trimming and J lost 7 bases, with 12 bases between them. The germline V gene encodes CDR1 SGHAT and CDR2 FQNNGV. This CDR3 is 13 amino acids long. The CDR3 sequence: CASSLQGAGEQYF. CDR3 DNA sequence: TGTGCCAGCAGCTTACAGGGAGCGGGTGAGCAGTACTTC.

The chain is built from TRBV18 and TRBJ1-1; maybe TRBD1 (5 bases). Looked up from germline, CDR1 is KGHSH and CDR2 is LQKENI. This CDR3 has 15 residues. V lost 1 base and J 1 base, leaving 10 bases between the germline ends. For the CDR3, the DNA is TGTGCCAGCTCACCACGGGTAGGGGCGAACACTGAAGCTTTCTTT. It specifies CASSPRVGANTEAFF.

The chain carries TRBV9 and TRBJ2-1, with 14 bases fitting TRBD2. Germline trimming cut 3 bases from V and 14 bases from J; bases unmatched to any gene: 4. CDR3 length equals 13 residues. Germline assignment: CDR1 SGDLS and CDR2 YYNGEE. The CDR3 sequence: CASSAGLAGGKFF. As DNA, the CDR3 is TGTGCCAGCAGCGCCGGACTAGCGGGAGGAAAGTTCTTC.

This clone has a single count. V is TRBV19 and J is TRBJ1-1, with 7 bases identical to TRBD1. V was pared by 3 bases and J by 1 base, with 2 bases of the junction left unmatched. Germline lookup yields CDR1 LNHDA and CDR2 SQIVND (reference sequence). This CDR3 spans 14 amino acids. The CDR3 bases are TGTGCCAGTAGTATGTACAGGGGGAACACTGAAGCTTTCTTT. Protein sequence: CASSMYRGNTEAFF.

The V and J genes are TRBV29-1 and TRBJ2-3; D is possibly TRBD2 (5 bases). The germline V and J ends were trimmed by 3 bases and 3 bases, with 7 bases remaining between them. This CDR3 region has 12 residues. Germline loops: CDR1 SQVTM, CDR2 ANQGSEA. CDR3 region: CSVDEGTDTQYF. The CDR3 coding sequence is TGCAGCGTTGATGAGGGAACAGATACGCAGTATTTT.

The chain couples TRBV7-2 to TRBJ2-6; D is possibly TRBD1 (5 bases). Germline V gene sequence: CDR1 SGHTA, CDR2 FQGNSA. This CDR3 contains 16 residues. The ends were cut back, 6 bases at V and 2 bases at J, with 14 bases in the middle. The CDR3 here is CASRQPGWAGANVLTF. The CDR3 DNA reads as TGTGCCAGCAGACAACCAGGGTGGGCTGGGGCCAACGTCCTGACTTTC.

This chain uses TRBV3-1 (or the pseudogene TRBV3-2) with TRBJ1-4; 7 bases align to TRBD1. V lost 1 base and J lost 10; bases outside the gene matches: 12. This CDR3 comprises 16 residues. In germline, CDR1 is LGHDT, CDR2 YNNKEL (reference sequence). CDR3 in amino acids: CASSQGRGPGLGKLFF. The CDR3 coding sequence is TGTGCCAGCAGCCAAGGGAGGGGGCCTGGCCTCGGAAAACTGTTTTTT.

This rearrangement joins TRBV6-2 or TRBV6-3 to TRBJ1-3; maybe TRBD1 (5 bases). Germline V gene lookup returns CDR1 MNHEY and CDR2 SVGEGT. The length of the CDR3 is 15 residues. V lost 3 bases, J lost 4 bases, and 13 bases lay in between. The CDR3 DNA reads TGTGCCAGCAGTTATGGGCAGGGCGCCGGAAACACCATATATTTT. Protein: CASSYGQGAGNTIYF.

V gene TRBV20-1 combines with J gene TRBJ2-5; D remains ambiguous. The V gene's germline CDR1 is DFQATT and CDR2 SNEGSKA (reference sequence). The CDR3 extends over 11 amino acids. Deletions cut 8 bases from V and 4 bases from J, with 11 bases between. The DNA of the CDR3 is TGCAGTCTTCGGCCGGGAGAGACCCAGTACTTC. This translates into CSLRPGETQYF.

The chain links TRBV19 to TRBJ1-6; a possible D gene is TRBD1 (6 bases). V lost 3 bases, J lost 0 bases, and 9 bases lay in between. The V gene's germline CDR1 is LNHDA and CDR2 SQIVND (reference sequence). The CDR3 spans 16 residues. The CDR3 bases are TGTGCCAGTAGTATTATGGACAGCTCCTATAATTCACCCCTCCACTTT. This sequence encodes CASSIMDSSYNSPLHF.

The chain joins TRBV11-3 to TRBJ2-1, with a possible D match to TRBD2 (6 bases). CDR1 and CDR2 (germline): SGHNT, YENEEA. Trimming removed 0 bases at V and 0 bases at J, with 12 bases between. The CDR3 covers 17 residues. CDR3 in DNA: TGTGCCAGCAGCTTAGACGGGACTCAAAGCTCCTACAATGAGCAGTTCTTC. Protein sequence: CASSLDGTQSSYNEQFF.

The rearrangement uses TRBV4-3 and TRBJ2-3; D is perhaps TRBD1 (7 bases). Germline V gives CDR1 LGHNA, CDR2 YSLEER. The CDR3 is 13 amino acids. The V and J ends lost 4 bases and 6 bases respectively, with 11 bases between them. As DNA, the CDR3 is TGCGCCAGCAGCCCACAGGGGAGGGATACGCAGTATTTT. This codes for CASSPQGRDTQYF.